The next 24 T cell receptor beta chains were all read from a single sample in a study of a mutant IDH1 vaccine in newly diagnosed glioma. This sample's time point: baseline, week 1 (first vaccination visit). Treatment in this sample: pre-vaccination baseline after standard-of-care therapy. Sequencing used immunoSEQ multiplex PCR; TCRdb keeps in-frame clones, though not all of them. Of tens of thousands of clones in the sample, roughly 80% were seen once. Sequenced here: PBMCs, sampled from a glioma patient treated with radiotherapy, temozolomide or both. Source of these receptors: a man aged 18-30 years with glioma.

This clone was counted only a few times. This chain connects TRBV27 to TRBJ2-7; 13 bases map to TRBD2. CDR1 is MNHEY and CDR2 is SMNVEV in the germline V gene (reference sequence). The CDR3 contains 16 residues. V gave up 5 bases and J gave up 3 bases; unmatched junction bases: 7. The chain's CDR3 is CASSTGLAGEDYEQYF. The CDR3, as DNA: TGTGCCAGCAGTACTGGACTAGCGGGGGAGGACTACGAGCAGTACTTC.

By sample share, this clone is medium-sized. This chain links TRBV4-2 with TRBJ1-2; maybe TRBD1 (5 bases). This CDR3 is 15 amino acids long. Trimming took off 0 bases at V and 3 bases at J, with 11 bases between the two ends. Germline assignment: CDR1 LGHNA and CDR2 YNFKEQ. This CDR3 is CASSQDLDSYYGYTF. Here the CDR3 DNA reads TGTGCCAGCAGCCAAGACCTTGACAGTTACTATGGCTACACCTTC.

The chain uses TRBV6-5 and TRBJ2-7; D is possibly TRBD2 (5 bases). The CDR3 is made up of 16 amino acids. The V end was cut by 0 bases, the J end by 3 bases, with 15 bases between. Germline V gene data show CDR1 as MNHEY and CDR2 as SVGAGI. The CDR3 region is CASSYSKWRGRYEQYF. DNA for the CDR3: TGTGCCAGCAGTTACTCGAAGTGGAGAGGGCGCTACGAGCAGTACTTC.

The count of this clone is one. V gene TRBV13 combines with J gene TRBJ1-1; TRBD1 might be the D (5 bases). Germline assignment: CDR1 PRHDT and CDR2 FYEKMQ (reference sequence). Trimming took off 3 bases at V and 5 bases at J, with 13 bases between the two ends. The CDR3 consists of 14 residues. CDR3 nucleotide sequence: TGTGCCAGCAGCTTGAGGCCGAGGGGAACTGAAGCTTTCTTT. Encoded protein: CASSLRPRGTEAFF. Supplemented by reference TRBV13 and TRBJ1-1, the full variable domain reads AAGVIQSPRHLIKEKRETATLKCYPIPRHDTVYWYQQGPGQDPQFLISFYEKMQSDKGSIPDRFSAQQFSDYHSELNMSSLELGDSALYFCASSLRPRGTEAFFGQGTRLTVV.

The chain is built from TRBV9 and TRBJ1-4; 9 bases are shared with TRBD1. With V trimmed by 4 bases and J by 8 bases, 6 bases remained unmatched. Germline CDR1 reads SGDLS; CDR2 reads YYNGEE. The CDR3 has 14 residues. In DNA, the CDR3 is TGTGCCAGCAGCCCGGACAGGGGTCGGGAAAAACTGTTTTTT. This sequence encodes CASSPDRGREKLFF.

This chain uses TRBV29-1 with TRBJ2-1; no clear D. The length of the CDR3 is 14 residues. Deletions cut 6 bases from V and 0 bases from J, with 12 bases between. Germline CDR1 SQVTM, CDR2 ANQGSEA. The CDR3 DNA sequence: TGCAGCGTAAACGACGGAAGCTCCTACAATGAGCAGTTCTTC. This encodes CSVNDGSSYNEQFF.

V gene TRBV7-9 combines with J gene TRBJ2-7; D call uncertain. Trimming stripped 0 bases from V and 2 bases from J, with 2 bases between. Per the germline V gene, CDR1 is SEHNR and CDR2 is FQNEAQ (reference sequence). The CDR3 loop spans 12 amino acids. CDR3: CASSLATYEQYF. The CDR3 DNA is TGTGCCAGCAGCTTAGCGACCTACGAGCAGTACTTC.

The gene calls are TRBV10-2 and TRBJ1-1, with no clear D. CDR3 size: 12 residues. Deletions cut 7 bases from V and 1 base from J, with 7 bases between. CDR1 WSHSY and CDR2 SAAADI come from the germline V gene. Here the CDR3 DNA reads TGCGCCAGCAAATTCGGGAACACTGAAGCTTTCTTT. It translates to CASKFGNTEAFF.

This chain uses TRBV6-5 with TRBJ2-7, with D possibly matching TRBD1 (5 bases). CDR1 MNHEY and CDR2 SVGAGI come from the germline V gene. The CDR3 sequence is 15 residues long. Trimming left V 1 base short and J 0 bases short, with 10 bases between. CDR3 sequence reads: CASSYLQDFSYEQYF. The CDR3 DNA reads as TGTGCCAGCAGTTACTTACAGGATTTCTCCTACGAGCAGTACTTC.

V is TRBV30 and J is TRBJ1-2, with D perhaps TRBD1 (5 bases). This CDR3 is built from 12 residues. Germline V gene sequence: CDR1 GTSNPN, CDR2 SVGIG (reference sequence). V lost 2 bases and J lost 6, with 10 bases in between. The CDR3 is CAWSRGTHGYTF. For the CDR3, the DNA is TGTGCCTGGAGTCGGGGGACCCATGGCTACACCTTC.

This chain connects TRBV30 to TRBJ1-6; 9 bases fit TRBD1. Looked up from germline, CDR1 is GTSNPN and CDR2 is SVGIG (reference sequence). Trimming removed 5 bases from V and 7 bases from J; junction bases left unmatched: 3. The CDR3 is 13 residues long. Here the CDR3 reads CAWAGQGNSPLHF. CDR3 DNA: TGTGCCTGGGCAGGACAGGGGAATTCACCCCTCCACTTT.

V usage is TRBV7-6 and J usage is TRBJ2-1; unclear D gene. Germline CDR1 SGHVS, CDR2 FNYEAQ. The CDR3 covers 13 residues. Trimming left V 5 bases short and J 10 bases short, with 15 bases between. Written as DNA, the CDR3 is TGTGCCAGCAGCGGGCAGGAAAAATCAGAGCAGTTCTTC. Its protein product is CASSGQEKSEQFF.

This clone was counted between two and nine times. The same CDR3 is also encoded by other DNA sequences in this sample. This chain joins TRBV19 and TRBJ1-5; TRBD1 might be the D (5 bases). V lost 3 bases, J lost 4 bases, and 7 bases lay in between. This CDR3 contains 13 residues. Germline V gene lookup returns CDR1 LNHDA and CDR2 SQIVND (reference sequence). CDR3 bases: TGTGCCAGTAGTATTGAGGGGAATCAGCCCCAGCATTTT. This gives the protein CASSIEGNQPQHF.

The gene calls are TRBV28 and TRBJ1-5, with TRBD1 matching 8 bases. Germline CDR1 and CDR2: MDHEN and SYDVKM. The V segment lost 2 bases and the J segment 7 bases; nucleotides outside the gene matches: 7. The CDR3 length is 15 residues. The chain's CDR3 is CASSLADRGSQPQHF. The CDR3 bases are TGTGCCAGCAGTTTAGCAGACAGGGGCAGCCAGCCCCAGCATTTT.

V is TRBV30 and J is TRBJ2-2; perhaps TRBD2 as D (5 bases). The V gene's germline CDR1 is GTSNPN and CDR2 SVGIG (reference sequence). V lost 4 bases, J lost 4 bases, and 7 bases lay in between. The CDR3 spans 12 residues. This CDR3 is CAWKRVTGELFF. CDR3 DNA sequence: TGTGCCTGGAAGAGGGTCACCGGGGAGCTGTTTTTT.

This clone came up once. The chain employs TRBV5-1 and TRBJ1-6, with 10 positions matching TRBD1. Per the germline V gene, CDR1 is SGHRS and CDR2 is YFSETQ. The V and J ends lost 2 bases and 10 bases, in that order; junction bases with no gene match: 9. The CDR3 consists of 16 residues. CDR3 sequence: CASSLRQGARGSPLHF. The CDR3 coding sequence is TGCGCCAGCAGCTTAAGACAGGGGGCGCGGGGATCACCCCTCCACTTT.

This chain uses TRBV14 with TRBJ2-7, with 14 bases fitting TRBD2. The CDR3 spans 15 residues. Germline CDR1 SGHDN, CDR2 FVKESK. Losses at the gene ends were 4 bases for V and 9 bases for J; bases not matched to a gene: 8. CDR3 amino acids: CASSPGLAGADGQYF. CDR3 coding DNA: TGTGCCAGCAGCCCGGGACTAGCGGGAGCAGACGGGCAGTACTTC.

This clone was counted a few times. This chain connects TRBV7-2 to TRBJ1-2; 8 positions match TRBD1. This CDR3 is 15 amino acids long. J lost 5 bases, V lost 5 bases, and 10 bases had no gene match. Germline CDR1 is SGHTA and CDR2 is FQGNSA. CDR3 sequence: CASSKGQGRGYGYTF. CDR3 bases: TGTGCCAGCAGCAAAGGACAGGGACGAGGATATGGCTACACCTTC.

This chain links TRBV5-4 with TRBJ2-7; TRBD2 agrees at 8 bases. This CDR3 spans 13 amino acids. Per the germline V gene, CDR1 is SGHNT and CDR2 is YYREEE (reference sequence). Germline trimming cut 0 bases from V and 7 bases from J; bases unmatched to any gene: 3. The CDR3 region has the DNA TGTGCCAGCAGCTTGGCGGGAGGGCATGAGCAGTACTTC. This encodes CASSLAGGHEQYF. Using reference TRBV5-4 and TRBJ2-7 for the parts outside the CDR3, the full variable domain is ETGVTQSPTHLIKTRGQQVTLRCSSQSGHNTVSWYQQALGQGPQFIFQYYREEENGRGNFPPRFSGLQFPNYSSELNVNALELDDSALYLCASSLAGGHEQYFGPGTRLTVT.

V is TRBV30 and J is TRBJ1-5; TRBD1 is a possible D gene (6 bases). Germline V CDR1 and CDR2: GTSNPN, SVGIG (reference sequence). The CDR3 has 15 amino acids. V was pared by 3 bases and J by 3 bases, with 15 bases between. The CDR3 region has the DNA TGTGCCTGGAGCCACCCCGGACAGATCAATCAGCCCCAGCATTTT. Translating it yields CAWSHPGQINQPQHF.

The gene calls are TRBV6-1 and TRBJ1-5; weak D call: TRBD1 (6 bases). V lost 8 bases to trimming and J lost 7 bases, with 15 bases between them. Germline V gene data show CDR1 as MNHNS and CDR2 as SASEGT. This CDR3 is 13 amino acids long. The CDR3 region has the DNA TGTGCCAGCGTTTCGGGGGGCGGACAGCCCCAGCATTTT. This sequence encodes CASVSGGGQPQHF.

The chain employs TRBV11-2 and TRBJ2-2; D possibly corresponds to TRBD1 (6 bases). V gave up 5 bases and J gave up 1 base, with 11 bases separating them. The germline V gene encodes CDR1 SGHAT and CDR2 FQNNGV. The CDR3 extends over 15 amino acids. The CDR3 DNA follows: TGTGCCAGCAGCGCAATGACAGGGAACACCGGGGAGCTGTTTTTT. Translated: CASSAMTGNTGELFF.

This clone was counted a single time. The V call is TRBV6-5, the J call TRBJ1-1; TRBD1 matches at 7 bases. The CDR3 spans 13 residues. V gave up 6 bases and J gave up 4 bases; unmatched junction bases: 5. The germline V gene has CDR1 MNHEY and CDR2 SVGAGI. CDR3 protein: CASRGQTVTEAFF. The CDR3 DNA reads as TGTGCCAGCAGGGGACAGACCGTCACTGAAGCTTTCTTT.

This chain connects TRBV7-3 to TRBJ1-2; 7 bases fit TRBD1. This CDR3 is built from 14 residues. The V gene end was trimmed by 6 bases and the J gene end by 4 bases; junction bases not matched to a gene: 8. The germline V gene has CDR1 SGHTA and CDR2 FQGTGA. The CDR3 DNA is TGTGCCAGCAGGCCGTCGACAGGGTCCTATGGCTACACCTTC. Amino acids: CASRPSTGSYGYTF.